One sample yielded the 3 T cell receptor beta chains listed below, sequenced in a study of cytotoxic CD8 clonotypes in ibrutinib-treated CLL. The assay was immunoSEQ multiplex PCR, and TCRdb's table has in-frame clones only and misses some. This sample yields over 200,000 clones, of which roughly 73% are seen a single time; 9.5% to 12% belongs to the top ten. The sample consisted of PBMCs, taken after 12 months of ibrutinib treatment. The receptors originated from a human donor with chronic lymphocytic leukemia.

The V and J genes are TRBV15 and TRBJ2-1; D possibly corresponds to TRBD2 (5 bases). CDR1 is LNHNV and CDR2 is YYDKDF in the germline V gene (reference sequence). V was trimmed by 0 bases and J by 4 bases, leaving 7 bases between them. The CDR3 has 14 residues. In nucleotides, the CDR3 is TGTGCCACCAGCAGAGAAACTAGATACAATGAGCAGTTCTTC. It translates to CATSRETRYNEQFF. Looking up the rest from reference TRBV15 and TRBJ2-1 gives the full variable domain: DAMVIQNPRYQVTQFGKPVTLSCSQTLNHNVMYWYQQKSSQAPKLLFHYYDKDFNNEADTPDNFQSRRPNTSFCFLDIRSPGLGDTAMYLCATSRETRYNEQFFGPGTRLTVL.

Only a few counts were recorded for this clone. CDR3 nucleotide sequence: TGCAGCGTTGCAACAGGGGCCTACGAGCAGTACTTC. Its protein product is CSVATGAYEQYF. V and J are TRBV29-1 and TRBJ2-7, with 7 nucleotides matching TRBD1. The CDR3 has 12 amino acids. From germline, CDR1 is SQVTM and CDR2 ANQGSEA. V was clipped by 4 bases and J by 2 bases; unmatched bases: 2.

The chain has TRBV28 and TRBJ2-7; tentative D call: TRBD1 (6 bases). This CDR3 region has 17 residues. With 7 bases removed from V and 0 bases from J, the gap between germline ends came to 22 bases. Looked up from germline, CDR1 is MDHEN and CDR2 is SYDVKM. The CDR3 sequence: CASKNEGQGLISYEQYF. CDR3 coding DNA: TGTGCCAGCAAAAATGAAGGGCAGGGGCTGATCTCCTACGAGCAGTACTTC.